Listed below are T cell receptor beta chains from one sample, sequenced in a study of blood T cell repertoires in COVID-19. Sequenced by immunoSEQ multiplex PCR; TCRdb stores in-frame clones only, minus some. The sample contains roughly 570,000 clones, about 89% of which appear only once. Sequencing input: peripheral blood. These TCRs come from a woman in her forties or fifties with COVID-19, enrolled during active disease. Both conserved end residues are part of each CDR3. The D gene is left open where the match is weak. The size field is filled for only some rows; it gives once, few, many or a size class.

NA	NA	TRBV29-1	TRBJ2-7	CSVVDSPTSHEQYF	TGCAGCGTTGTGGACTCACCAACCTCCCACGAGCAGTACTTC
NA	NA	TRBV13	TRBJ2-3	CASSFYRVTDTQYF	TGTGCCAGCAGCTTCTACAGGGTCACAGATACGCAGTATTTT
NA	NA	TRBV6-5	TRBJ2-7	CASSYVASYEQYF	TGTGCCAGCAGTTACGTGGCTTCCTACGAGCAGTACTTC
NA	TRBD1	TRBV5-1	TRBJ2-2	CASSAGTGRTGELFF	TGCGCCAGCAGCGCCGGGACAGGGCGTACCGGGGAGCTGTTTTTT
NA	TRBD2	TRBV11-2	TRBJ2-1	CASSYRAGRYNEQFF	TGTGCCAGCAGCTACCGAGCGGGGCGCTACAATGAGCAGTTCTTC
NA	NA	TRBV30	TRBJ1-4	CAWSRGTKAEKLFF	TGTGCCTGGAGTCGCGGGACTAAGGCTGAAAAACTGTTTTTT
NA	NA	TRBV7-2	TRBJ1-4	CASSLQSTNEKLFF	TGTGCCAGCAGCTTACAATCAACTAATGAAAAACTGTTTTTT
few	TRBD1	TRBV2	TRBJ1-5	CASSGDRGRGQPQHF	TGTGCCAGCAGTGGGGACAGGGGGCGAGGGCAGCCCCAGCATTTT
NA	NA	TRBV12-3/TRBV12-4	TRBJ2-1	CASSLFAGEQFF	TGTGCCAGCAGTTTATTCGCGGGAGAGCAGTTCTTC
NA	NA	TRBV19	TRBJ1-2	CASDGGNYGYTF	TGTGCCAGTGATGGGGGGAACTATGGCTACACCTTC
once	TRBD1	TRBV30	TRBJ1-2	CAWNTVTGTVSGYTF	TGTGCCTGGAACACAGTCACCGGGACAGTGAGTGGCTACACCTTC
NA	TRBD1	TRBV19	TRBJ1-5	CASSIRGTDRGYQHF	TGTGCCAGTAGTATCAGGGGGACGGACAGGGGGTACCAGCATTTT
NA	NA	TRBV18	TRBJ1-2	CASSPNSDYGYTF	TGTGCCAGCTCACCAAACAGTGACTATGGCTACACCTTC
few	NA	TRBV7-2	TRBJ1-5	CASSLGAGKGFRSNQPQHF	TGTGCCAGCAGCTTAGGAGCAGGGAAGGGGTTTAGGAGCAATCAGCCCCAGCATTTT
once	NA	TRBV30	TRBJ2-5	CAWSVQAGRYQETQYF	TGTGCCTGGAGTGTACAGGCAGGCCGTTACCAAGAGACCCAGTACTTC
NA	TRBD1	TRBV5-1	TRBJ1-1	CASSLETGGVSEAFF	TGCGCCAGCAGCTTGGAAACAGGGGGCGTTTCTGAAGCTTTCTTT
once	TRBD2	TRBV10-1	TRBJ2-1	CASSRSGGVPNEQFF	TGCGCCAGCAGCCGTAGCGGGGGCGTCCCCAATGAGCAGTTCTTC
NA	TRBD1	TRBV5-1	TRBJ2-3	CASSLTGGRSDTQYF	TGCGCCAGCAGCTTGACAGGGGGCCGGTCAGATACGCAGTATTTT
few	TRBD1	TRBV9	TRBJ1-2	CASAPGTGFGSDYGYTF	TGTGCCAGCGCCCCCGGGACAGGGTTTGGGTCCGACTATGGCTACACCTTC
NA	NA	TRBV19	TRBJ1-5	CASSVISQPQHF	TGTGCCAGTAGTGTAATCTCCCAGCCCCAGCATTTT
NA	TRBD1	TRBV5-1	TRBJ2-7	CASTGQGPYEQYF	TGCGCCAGCACCGGACAGGGACCCTACGAGCAGTACTTC
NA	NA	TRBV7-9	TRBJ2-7	CASSLPGDLSEQYF	TGTGCCAGCAGCTTACCGGGAGACCTTAGCGAGCAGTACTTC
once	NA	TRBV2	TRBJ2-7	CASISLEHSAEQYF	TGTGCCAGCATCTCACTAGAACACAGCGCCGAGCAGTACTTC
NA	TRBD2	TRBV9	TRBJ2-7	CASSVGEGPYEQYF	TGTGCCAGCAGCGTAGGGGAGGGGCCCTACGAGCAGTACTTC
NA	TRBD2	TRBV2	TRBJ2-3	CASSSGGNSDTQYF	TGTGCCAGCTCTAGCGGGGGGAATTCAGATACGCAGTATTTT
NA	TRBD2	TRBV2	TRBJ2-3	CASRLAGGPSTDTQYF	TGTGCCAGCAGACTAGCGGGGGGACCTAGCACAGATACGCAGTATTTT
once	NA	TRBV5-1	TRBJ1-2	CASSLGRGDGYTF	TGCGCCAGCAGCTTGGGCAGGGGTGATGGCTACACCTTC
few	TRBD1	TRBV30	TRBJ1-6	CAWSMDRTSYNSPLHF	TGTGCCTGGAGTATGGACAGGACCTCCTATAATTCACCCCTCCACTTT
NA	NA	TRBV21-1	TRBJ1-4	CASSKRGVEKLFF	TGTGCCAGCAGCAAAAGGGGCGTTGAAAAACTGTTTTTT
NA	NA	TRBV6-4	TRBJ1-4	CASSQEVWDEKLFF	TGTGCCAGCAGCCAAGAGGTCTGGGATGAAAAACTGTTTTTT
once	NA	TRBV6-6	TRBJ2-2	CASSYREVDTGELFF	TGTGCCAGCAGCTACAGGGAGGTCGACACCGGGGAGCTGTTTTTT
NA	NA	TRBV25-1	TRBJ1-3	CASSEYLTGLGNTIYF	TGTGCCAGCAGTGAATATCTTACGGGTCTCGGAAACACCATATATTTT
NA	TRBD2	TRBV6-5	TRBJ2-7	CASRGDGYEQYF	TGTGCCAGCCGGGGGGACGGCTACGAGCAGTACTTC
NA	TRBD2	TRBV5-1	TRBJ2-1	CASSSPAGRLDEQFF	TGCGCCAGCAGCTCTCCAGCCGGGAGGCTCGATGAGCAGTTCTTC
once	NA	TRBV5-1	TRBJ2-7	CASSPGYGANYEQYF	TGCGCCAGCAGCCCAGGCTATGGGGCTAATTACGAGCAGTACTTC
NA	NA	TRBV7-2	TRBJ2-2	CASSFVGNTGELFF	TGTGCCAGCAGCTTTGTCGGGAACACCGGGGAGCTGTTTTTT
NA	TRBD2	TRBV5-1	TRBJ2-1	CASSLTSGHTYNEQFF	TGCGCCAGCAGCCTGACTAGCGGTCATACCTACAATGAGCAGTTCTTC
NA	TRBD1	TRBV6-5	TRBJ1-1	CASSYAGGPTEAFF	TGTGCCAGCAGTTACGCAGGGGGCCCCACTGAAGCTTTCTTT
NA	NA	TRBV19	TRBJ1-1	CASSTLAGQNTEAFF	TGTGCCAGTAGTACACTAGCCGGACAGAACACTGAAGCTTTCTTT
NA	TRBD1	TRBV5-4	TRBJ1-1	CASSGTASQNTEAFF	TGTGCCAGCAGCGGGACAGCGAGTCAGAACACTGAAGCTTTCTTT
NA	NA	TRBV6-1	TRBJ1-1	CASSELAGINTEAFF	TGTGCCAGCAGTGAATTGGCAGGGATCAACACTGAAGCTTTCTTT
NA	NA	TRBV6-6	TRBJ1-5	CASSYLVGNQPQHF	TGTGCCAGCAGTTATCTCGTAGGCAATCAGCCCCAGCATTTT
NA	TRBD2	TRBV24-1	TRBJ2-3	CATSDRQAGSTDTQYF	TGTGCCACCAGTGACCGCCAAGCGGGGTCCACAGATACGCAGTATTTT
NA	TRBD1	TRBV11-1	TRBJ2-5	CASSTQGAAQETQYF	TGTGCCAGCAGCACCCAGGGGGCCGCTCAAGAGACCCAGTACTTC
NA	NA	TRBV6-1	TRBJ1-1	CASSGVRFTMNTEAFF	TGTGCCAGCAGTGGCGTCAGGTTTACAATGAACACTGAGGCTTTCTTT
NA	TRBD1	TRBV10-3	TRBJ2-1	CAISEATRTGKNEQFF	TGTGCCATCAGTGAGGCTACCAGGACAGGGAAGAATGAGCAGTTCTTC
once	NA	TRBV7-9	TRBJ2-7	CASALGSRSYEQYF	TGTGCCAGCGCTCTCGGGAGTAGATCCTACGAGCAGTACTTC
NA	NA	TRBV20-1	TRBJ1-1	CSASRGGQANTEAFF	TGCAGTGCTAGTCGTGGTGGGCAGGCGAACACTGAAGCTTTCTTT
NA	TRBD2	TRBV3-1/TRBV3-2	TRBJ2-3	CASSLMAGGPNTQYF	TGTGCCAGCAGCCTGATGGCGGGGGGGCCTAATACGCAGTATTTT
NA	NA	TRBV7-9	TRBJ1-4	CASSFPTGGTNEKLFF	TGTGCCAGCAGCTTCCCCACGGGGGGGACTAATGAAAAACTGTTTTTT
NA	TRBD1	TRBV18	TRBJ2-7	CASSLIRDRDEQYF	TGTGCCAGCTCACTTATCCGGGACAGGGACGAGCAGTACTTC
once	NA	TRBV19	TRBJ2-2	CASNLGGNTGELFF	TGTGCCAGTAATTTAGGGGGTAACACCGGGGAGCTGTTTTTT
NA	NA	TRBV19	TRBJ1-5	CASSMRQTLYSNQPQHF	TGTGCCAGTAGTATGCGACAGACCCTGTATAGCAATCAGCCCCAGCATTTT
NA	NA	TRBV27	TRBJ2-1	CASSLSWTENEQFF	TGTGCCAGCAGTTTATCGTGGACAGAGAATGAGCAGTTCTTC
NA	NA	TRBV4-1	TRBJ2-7	CASSLTTFSSPEQYF	TGCGCCAGCAGCCTAACTACGTTCTCGTCCCCAGAGCAGTACTTC
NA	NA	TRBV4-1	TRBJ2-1	CASSQVDVVSYNEQFF	TGCGCCAGCAGCCAAGTTGATGTAGTCTCCTACAATGAGCAGTTCTTC
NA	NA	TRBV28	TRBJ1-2	CASSLGGKRVYGYTF	TGTGCCAGCAGTTTAGGGGGGAAGAGGGTCTATGGCTACACCTTC